The TCR beta chain under discussion was sequenced for a study of OX40 agonist ivuxolimab in advanced cancers. Here immunoSEQ multiplex PCR was the method, and the copy in TCRdb shows in-frame clones only, minus some. Of about 32,000 clones in the sample, about 90% were seen once. People who had autoimmune disease history or systemic immunosuppression were excluded. Blood was sampled at baseline, cycle 4 day 1, and cycle 7 day 1. In the case of this clone: Its matching antigen is unknown.

Findings and caveats of the study: Antigens targeted by the expanded peripheral T cells were not determined. Blood T cells, both CD4+ and CD8+, expanded clonally by week 6 at 0.1 to 3.0 mg/kg.

In germline, CDR1 is KGHSH, CDR2 LQKENI. The V gene lost 5 bases and the J gene lost 4 bases, with 9 bases spanning the gap. CDR3 length: 12 residues. The clonotype was recovered from an adult with an advanced solid tumor such as melanoma, head and neck, liver or kidney cancer. Sequencing used CD4+ or CD8+ T cells sorted from blood, obtained in a trial of the OX40 agonist ivuxolimab. The chain joins TRBV18 to TRBJ2-7; D is unclear. CDR3 nucleotide sequence: TGTGCCAGCTCAACGGCGAAATACGAGCAGTACTTC. Translation: CASSTAKYEQYF.